The rows below give T cell receptor beta chains drawn from one sample of a study of T cell responses to AZD1222 COVID-19 vaccine. Sequenced by immunoSEQ multiplex PCR; TCRdb stores in-frame clones only, minus some. The data show about 99,000 clones, roughly 88% seen once. Sample: peripheral blood, taken on day 0 of AZD1222 vaccination. These receptors came from an adult in good health. Both conserved end residues are part of each CDR3.

j_call: TRBJ2-3; v_call: TRBV5-1; cdr3_aa: CASSSGTDTQYF
j_call: TRBJ1-2; v_call: TRBV2; cdr3_aa: CASSKGPAGQIKIYGYTF
j_call: TRBJ1-5; v_call: TRBV6-5; cdr3_aa: CASSYGQGGGQPQHF
j_call: TRBJ2-7; v_call: TRBV7-2; cdr3_aa: CASSTQTSGRTYEQYF
j_call: TRBJ2-3; v_call: TRBV9; cdr3_aa: CASSVHGRGETDTQYF
j_call: TRBJ1-1; v_call: TRBV7-9; cdr3_aa: CASSNRGSNTEAFF
j_call: TRBJ1-6; v_call: TRBV28; cdr3_aa: CASSTGTDNSPLHF
j_call: TRBJ2-7; v_call: TRBV18; cdr3_aa: CASSTAGISYEQYF
j_call: TRBJ1-2; v_call: TRBV6-2/TRBV6-3; cdr3_aa: CASSYDPTGNYGYTF
j_call: TRBJ1-1; v_call: TRBV7-9; cdr3_aa: CASSLWQGALGTETFF
j_call: TRBJ2-3; v_call: TRBV6-5; cdr3_aa: CASSYAQDTDTQYF
j_call: TRBJ2-6; v_call: TRBV6-5; cdr3_aa: CASSYRGDGANVLTF
j_call: TRBJ1-2; v_call: TRBV6-2/TRBV6-3; cdr3_aa: CASSRQGLGYTF
j_call: TRBJ1-1; v_call: TRBV7-9; cdr3_aa: CASSLGRTLDTEAFF
j_call: TRBJ1-1; v_call: TRBV28; cdr3_aa: CASRSTGGLNAEAFF
j_call: TRBJ2-7; v_call: TRBV19; cdr3_aa: CASSPGLARGEQYF
j_call: TRBJ2-1; v_call: TRBV7-2; cdr3_aa: CASSDTYNEQFF
j_call: TRBJ1-5; v_call: TRBV6-1; cdr3_aa: CASSAGGGSGNQPQHF
j_call: TRBJ1-1; v_call: TRBV12-3/TRBV12-4; cdr3_aa: CASTLNTEAFF
j_call: TRBJ1-1; v_call: TRBV11-2; cdr3_aa: CASSFYGGLNTEAFF
j_call: TRBJ2-2; v_call: TRBV9; cdr3_aa: CASSAHLAGGTGELFF
j_call: TRBJ2-2; v_call: TRBV5-1; cdr3_aa: CASSLRGELFF
j_call: TRBJ1-5; v_call: TRBV6-4; cdr3_aa: CASSESQMGQPQHF
j_call: TRBJ1-2; v_call: TRBV7-8; cdr3_aa: CASSRDRVYGYTF
j_call: TRBJ2-1; v_call: TRBV7-2; cdr3_aa: CASSLEPEAGSSYNEQFF